This is a list of T cell receptor beta chains from one sample in a study of T cell responses to AZD1222 COVID-19 vaccine. Only in-frame clones appear in the TCRdb table, and some are missing; sequencing was by immunoSEQ multiplex PCR. The table has around 78,000 clones, approximately 86% seen once. The sequences come from peripheral blood, collected on day 0 of AZD1222 vaccination. The source is an adult in good health. Both conserved end residues are trimmed from each CDR3. A D gene is named only where the DNA matches it firmly.

>TRBJ1-2|TRBV3-1/TRBV3-2|TRBD1
ASSLGQPAMGGYT
>TRBJ2-2|TRBV5-1|TRBD1
ASSTYRGNTGELF
>TRBJ2-1|TRBV27|.
ASRIGITDEQF
>TRBJ2-1|TRBV27|.
ASSPRAPYNEQF
>TRBJ1-2|TRBV5-1|TRBD1
ASSGTGGHGYGYT
>TRBJ2-7|TRBV6-5|TRBD2
ASTSTSGSSEQY
>TRBJ1-6|TRBV9|.
ASSMDAGYSPLH
>TRBJ1-2|TRBV10-3|.
AISESGLVHHYGYT
>TRBJ2-1|TRBV7-2|.
ASSFDSGSRTDEQF
>TRBJ2-7|TRBV5-1|.
ASSLFGDSGGNEQY
>TRBJ2-5|TRBV5-4|.
ASTLMGAETQY
>TRBJ1-5|TRBV19|.
ASSPVLRGDQPQH
>TRBJ1-5|TRBV19|.
ASSILTGKKRDQPQH
>TRBJ2-7|TRBV25-1|.
ASRRTSDSPAY
>TRBJ1-5|TRBV28|.
ASRPGDSNQPQH
>TRBJ2-4|TRBV5-5|TRBD1
ASSPDRGRTVLAKNIQY
>TRBJ1-3|TRBV7-2|.
ASTRHPQQGLPGNTIY
>TRBJ2-2|TRBV11-3|TRBD2
ASRGDREAPFANTGELF
>TRBJ2-2|TRBV5-1|.
ASSAPGFRGTGELF
>TRBJ2-3|TRBV4-1|TRBD2
ASSQESRGGTDTQY
>TRBJ1-3|TRBV11-3|.
ASSPTFPYGNTIY
>TRBJ1-1|TRBV6-5|.
ASSQRDFSGTEAF
>TRBJ2-1|TRBV27|TRBD1
ASSPGQWSNEQF
>TRBJ1-1|TRBV7-3|TRBD1
ASSTYNLSFGTGKKNTEAF
>TRBJ2-1|TRBV5-1|TRBD1
ASSSGQGAYNEQF
>TRBJ1-2|TRBV7-3|.
ASSLTGGTFNYGYT
>TRBJ2-7|TRBV7-8|TRBD2
ASSSRRLAGRGEQY
>TRBJ1-2|TRBV4-3|.
ASSHAGGVGYT
>TRBJ2-7|TRBV28|TRBD2
ASSLVAGASEQY
>TRBJ1-1|TRBV4-2|TRBD1
ASSQTHDRVWNEAF
>TRBJ2-2|TRBV7-9|.
ASSWGSQNTGELF
>TRBJ1-1|TRBV9|TRBD1
ASSVTPTGQVGRNTEAF
>TRBJ1-2|TRBV7-6|.
ASSFTGGGNYGYT
>TRBJ2-1|TRBV18|TRBD1
ASSPRDRGLNEQF
>TRBJ1-5|TRBV27|TRBD1
ASSPTGTGDLHSNQPQH
>TRBJ1-2|TRBV7-8|.
ASSLAGANYGYT
>TRBJ2-6|TRBV11-2|.
ASSLGSVSGANVLT
>TRBJ2-5|TRBV7-3|.
ASSIGGQETQY
>TRBJ2-5|TRBV18|.
ASSPEAVGETQY
>TRBJ2-3|TRBV7-8|.
ASSPRSGSTDTQY
>TRBJ2-7|TRBV15|.
ATSRGGRYEQY
>TRBJ2-1|TRBV10-3|.
AIRDSGEYNEQF
>TRBJ2-7|TRBV21-1|.
ASTGGGFTYEQY
>TRBJ1-4|TRBV5-4|TRBD1
ASSSKTGGNEKLF
>TRBJ2-3|TRBV4-1|.
ASSHLPPDGFTDTQY
>TRBJ2-3|TRBV27|TRBD2
ASSSLHLAGSTDTQY
>TRBJ2-7|TRBV5-4|.
ASSIKQGGYEQY
>TRBJ1-2|TRBV28|.
ASRLQDYGYT
>TRBJ1-2|TRBV6-6|TRBD1
ASTMTGANYT